The next 17 T cell receptor beta chains were all read from a single sample in a study of blood T cell repertoires in COVID-19. Clones were read by immunoSEQ multiplex PCR, and TCRdb kept only the in-frame ones, dropping some. The top ten clones hold roughly 3% of a sample with approximately 270,000 clones, about 85% of them seen once. The source material was peripheral blood. The receptors shown here come from a man between 18 and 35 years old with active or convalescent COVID-19.

V and J are TRBV19 and TRBJ1-1; tentatively, D is TRBD1 (6 bases). V was trimmed by 9 bases and J by 4 bases, leaving 15 bases between them. The germline gives CDR1 LNHDA, CDR2 SQIVND (reference sequence). This CDR3 is 13 amino acids long. This CDR3 is CASRGASGTEAFF. The CDR3 DNA sequence: TGTGCCAGCCGGGGGGCAAGCGGCACTGAAGCTTTCTTT.

This chain uses TRBV30 with TRBJ1-2; D is unclear. Germline assignment: CDR1 GTSNPN and CDR2 SVGIG (reference sequence). V gave up 3 bases and J gave up 4 bases, with 12 bases separating them. The CDR3 loop spans 13 amino acids. CDR3 sequence (DNA): TGTGCCTGGAGGCGGACGGGATCCTATGGCTACACCTTC. Residues: CAWRRTGSYGYTF.

In this sample, this clone turned up once. The rearrangement uses TRBV5-1 and TRBJ1-2; possibly TRBD1 for D (5 bases). Germline values: CDR1 SGHRS, CDR2 YFSETQ. This CDR3 is built from 15 residues. V lost 4 bases to trimming and J lost 2 bases, with 15 bases between them. CDR3 protein: CASSGMTADNYGYTF. CDR3 nucleotide sequence: TGCGCCAGCAGCGGTATGACAGCCGACAACTATGGCTACACCTTC.

The chain carries TRBV29-1 and TRBJ1-1; D might be TRBD1 (6 bases). Per germline, CDR1 SQVTM and CDR2 ANQGSEA. CDR3 length equals 14 residues. The V end lost 1 base, the J end lost 4 bases, and 13 bases lay between the germline ends. The CDR3 DNA follows: TGCAGCGTTGAAGGGTCCAGGGGTAGCACTGAAGCTTTCTTT. Protein: CSVEGSRGSTEAFF.

The genes are TRBV6-5 and TRBJ1-2, with TRBD1 identical over 7 bases. Germline-derived CDR1 and CDR2 are MNHEY and SVGAGI. V dropped 7 bases and J dropped 1; count of bases not matched to a gene: 6. This CDR3 spans 14 amino acids. CDR3 sequence (DNA): TGTGCCAGCAACGCACAGGGGATTAACTATGGCTACACCTTC. This gives the protein CASNAQGINYGYTF.

The rearrangement joins TRBV5-1 to TRBJ1-1; D gene uncertain. CDR1 and CDR2 from the germline V gene are SGHRS and YFSETQ. This CDR3 comprises 13 residues. The germline V and J ends were trimmed by 5 bases and 0 bases, with 8 bases remaining between them. The DNA of the CDR3 is TGCGCCAGCAGTGGGCTTTTGAACACTGAAGCTTTCTTT. Protein sequence: CASSGLLNTEAFF. Together with reference TRBV5-1 and TRBJ1-1, the CDR3 gives the full variable domain: KAGVTQTPRYLIKTRGQQVTLSCSPISGHRSVSWYQQTPGQGLQFLFEYFSETQRNKGNFPGRFSGRQFSNSRSEMNVSTLELGDSALYLCASSGLLNTEAFFGQGTRLTVV.

The chain uses TRBV12-5 and TRBJ2-5; TRBD1 matches 8 bases. CDR3 length: 14 amino acids. Germline V lookup: CDR1 LGHNT, CDR2 FRNRAP. V shed 2 bases, J shed 5 bases, and the junction held 4 bases outside the gene matches. CDR3 in amino acids: CASGLTGGYETQYF. CDR3 nucleotides: TGTGCTAGTGGTTTGACAGGGGGATATGAGACCCAGTACTTC.

J is TRBJ2-5 and V is TRBV20-1; D perhaps matches TRBD2 (5 bases). The length of the CDR3 is 15 residues. The germline V and J ends were trimmed by 3 bases and 5 bases, with 19 bases remaining between them. Germline values: CDR1 DFQATT, CDR2 SNEGSKA (reference sequence). The CDR3 DNA reads as TGCAGTGCTAGTAAAAGTCTCAAGGGAGTTGAGACCCAGTACTTC. It is translated as CSASKSLKGVETQYF.

This clone came up once. The V gene is TRBV23-1, the J gene TRBJ1-4; 8 bases line up with TRBD1. TRBV23-1 qualifies as an ORF whose function is uncertain. Trimming removed 2 bases from V and 2 bases from J; junction bases left unmatched: 4. The CDR3 spans 16 residues. CDR3 DNA sequence: TGCGCCAGCAGTCAACGACAGGGGACCACTAATGAAAAACTGTTTTTT. The encoded protein is CASSQRQGTTNEKLFF.

The J gene is TRBJ1-1, the V gene TRBV27; 8 bases fit TRBD1. Germline assignment: CDR1 MNHEY and CDR2 SMNVEV (reference sequence). The CDR3 sequence is 14 residues long. The V and J ends lost 5 bases and 4 bases, in that order; junction bases with no gene match: 6. The DNA of the CDR3 is TGTGCCAGCAGTCCGAGGGACAGGCCCACTGAAGCTTTCTTT. Protein product: CASSPRDRPTEAFF.

This chain uses TRBV6-2 or TRBV6-3 with TRBJ1-2, with a tentative D call TRBD1 (6 bases). CDR1 and CDR2 from the germline V gene are MNHEY and SVGEGT. V was pared by 6 bases and J by 8 bases, with 19 bases between. This CDR3 is 14 amino acids long. Here the CDR3 reads CASSQTPRQAGYTF. The CDR3 DNA sequence: TGTGCCAGCAGCCAAACTCCTCGACAGGCGGGCTACACCTTC.

CDR3 in amino acids: CAWSTGLAGGSDTQYF. Here the CDR3 DNA reads TGTGCCTGGAGTACCGGACTAGCGGGGGGGTCAGATACGCAGTATTTT. The chain has TRBV30 and TRBJ2-3; TRBD2 matches 15 bases. This CDR3 spans 16 amino acids. V was pared by 2 bases and J by 4 bases, with 4 bases of the junction left unmatched. The germline CDR1 and CDR2 sequences are GTSNPN and SVGIG (reference sequence). The complete variable domain, with remaining parts taken from reference TRBV30 and TRBJ2-3, reads SQTIHQWPATLVQPVGSPLSLECTVEGTSNPNLYWYRQAAGRGLQLLFYSVGIGQISSEVPQNLSASRPQDRQFILSSKKLLLSDSGFYLCAWSTGLAGGSDTQYFGPGTRLTVL.

The V gene is TRBV13, the J gene TRBJ1-2; 7 nucleotides agree with TRBD1. Germline assignment: CDR1 PRHDT and CDR2 FYEKMQ (reference sequence). V trimming: 1 base; J trimming: 6 bases; junction bases outside the gene matches: 8. The CDR3 contains 15 residues. The CDR3, as DNA: TGTGCCAGCAGCTTAGAAGCGACAGGGAAGGATGGCTACACCTTC. It codes for CASSLEATGKDGYTF.

This chain uses TRBV24-1 with TRBJ1-2; D unresolved. The V gene's germline CDR1 is KGHDR and CDR2 SFDVKD. This CDR3 contains 16 residues. V dropped 4 bases and J dropped 3 bases, with 17 bases sitting between them. Here the CDR3 reads CATSDPRGGEDYGYTF. CDR3 nucleotides: TGTGCCACCAGTGACCCGCGGGGAGGAGAAGACTATGGCTACACCTTC.

This chain connects TRBV27 to TRBJ2-3; D may be TRBD2 (5 bases). This CDR3 is built from 16 residues. Germline V gene sequence: CDR1 MNHEY, CDR2 SMNVEV (reference sequence). V lost 0 bases and J lost 2, with 12 bases in between. CDR3 DNA: TGTGCCAGCAGTTTATCCCATGGTAGCGACACAGATACGCAGTATTTT. Translating it yields CASSLSHGSDTDTQYF.

This chain uses TRBV3-1 (or the pseudogene TRBV3-2) with TRBJ2-7; possible D gene TRBD1, 6 bases. Trimming pared 0 bases from V and 2 bases from J, leaving 20 bases between. Germline V gives CDR1 LGHDT, CDR2 YNNKEL (reference sequence). The CDR3 is made up of 18 amino acids. This CDR3 is CASSQDGETGLSPYEQYF. In DNA, the CDR3 is TGTGCCAGCAGCCAAGATGGCGAAACAGGGCTTTCCCCCTACGAGCAGTACTTC.

The gene calls are TRBV6-1 and TRBJ1-1; TRBD1 might be the D (5 bases). The germline V and J ends were trimmed by 2 bases and 6 bases, with 16 bases remaining between them. Germline V gives CDR1 MNHNS, CDR2 SASEGT. The CDR3 sequence is 15 residues long. The CDR3 DNA is TGTGCCAGCAGTGAATACAGTTTGAAGGGGCCTGAAGCTTTCTTT. Translating gives CASSEYSLKGPEAFF.